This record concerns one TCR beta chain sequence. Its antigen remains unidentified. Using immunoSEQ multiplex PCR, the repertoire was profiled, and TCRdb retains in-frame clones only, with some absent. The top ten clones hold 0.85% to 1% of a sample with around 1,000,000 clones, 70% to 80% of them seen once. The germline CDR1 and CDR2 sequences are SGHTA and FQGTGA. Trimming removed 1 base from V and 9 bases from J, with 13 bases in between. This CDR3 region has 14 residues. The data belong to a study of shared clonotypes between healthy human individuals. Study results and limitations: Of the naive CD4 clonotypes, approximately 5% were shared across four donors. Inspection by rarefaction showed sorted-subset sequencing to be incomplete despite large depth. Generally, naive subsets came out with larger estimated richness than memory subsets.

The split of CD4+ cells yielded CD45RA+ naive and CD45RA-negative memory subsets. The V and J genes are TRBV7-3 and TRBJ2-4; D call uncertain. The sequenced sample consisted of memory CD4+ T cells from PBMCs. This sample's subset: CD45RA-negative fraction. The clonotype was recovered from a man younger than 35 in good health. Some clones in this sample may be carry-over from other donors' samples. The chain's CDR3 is CASSLMGQSSIQYF. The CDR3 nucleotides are TGTGCCAGCAGCTTAATGGGCCAGTCGAGCATTCAGTACTTC. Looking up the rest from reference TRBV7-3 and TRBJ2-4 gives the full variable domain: GAGVSQTPSNKVTEKGKYVELRCDPISGHTALYWYRQSLGQGPEFLIYFQGTGAADDSGLPNDRFFAVRPEGSVSTLKIQRTERGDSAVYLCASSLMGQSSIQYFGAGTRLSVL.